These 9 T cell receptor beta chains were sequenced from one sample in a study of long-term antiretroviral therapy in people with HIV (dated by TCRdb to about 2022). The immunoSEQ hsTCRB v3.0 assay was used at survey level resolution to sequence the TRB variable region. TCRdb obtained this table from immuneACCESS and retained in-frame rearrangements with V and J assigned. These tables miss some clones; where compared with another copy, unresolved V genes account for less than half of the shortfall, and the remainder is unexplained. This sample has about 35,000 clones in its table, and roughly four fifths of those were observed once. The top ten hold around 14% of the sample. This specimen consisted of unsorted PBMCs, obtained 0.3 years after starting antiretroviral therapy. Receptors were obtained from a man younger than 35 with HIV.

The V call is TRBV7-6, the J call TRBJ1-1, with D possibly TRBD1 on 5 matching bases. Germline assignment: CDR1 SGHVS and CDR2 FNYEAQ. There are 14 residues in the CDR3. Trimming removed 1 base from V and 4 bases from J, with 10 bases in between. CDR3 sequence: CASSLGGKGTEAFF. In nucleotides, the CDR3 is TGTGCCAGCAGCTTAGGGGGGAAAGGCACTGAAGCTTTCTTT.

The rearrangement links TRBV28 to TRBJ2-7, with D possibly TRBD2 on 5 matching bases. V lost 8 bases to trimming and J lost 12 bases, with 11 bases between them. CDR1 is MDHEN and CDR2 is SYDVKM in the germline V gene. The CDR3 spans 9 residues. CDR3 in DNA: TGTGCCAGCGGGAGAAGTCTGTACTTC. Its protein product is CASGRSLYF.

The chain uses TRBV7-6 and TRBJ2-7, with TRBD2 matching over 12 bases. CDR1 SGHVS and CDR2 FNYEAQ come from the germline V gene. The V and J ends lost 5 bases and 2 bases, in that order; junction bases with no gene match: 1. The CDR3 consists of 14 residues. DNA of the CDR3: TGTGCCAGCAGCCGGACTAGCGGGGCCTACGAGCAGTACTTC. It specifies CASSRTSGAYEQYF.

The gene calls are TRBV28 and TRBJ2-1; no reliable D call. Germline V CDR1 and CDR2: MDHEN, SYDVKM. Between the trimmed V and J ends, which lost 4 bases and 8 bases, there was a span of 30 bases. The CDR3 has 19 amino acids. CDR3 bases: TGTGCCAGCAGTTCCCGCCCTTCGTTCCTAGACTCCTCCCTACATGAGCAGTTCTTC. Its protein is CASSSRPSFLDSSLHEQFF.

The chain combines TRBV4-3 with TRBJ2-1, with 15 bases lining up with TRBD2. The V gene end was trimmed by 1 base and the J gene end by 8 bases; junction bases not matched to a gene: 6. The germline CDR1 and CDR2 sequences are LGHNA and YSLEER. The CDR3 totals 17 residues. The DNA of the CDR3 is TGCGCCAGCAGCCAAGGACCAGGACTAGCGGGAGGGTATGAGCAGTTCTTC. Amino acids: CASSQGPGLAGGYEQFF.

This clone showed up just once. The V call is TRBV6-6, the J call TRBJ1-4, with D possibly being TRBD1 (5 bases). From germline, CDR1 is MNHNY and CDR2 SVGAGI (reference sequence). The CDR3 length is 14 residues. With 1 base removed from V and 8 bases from J, the gap between germline ends came to 11 bases. The CDR3, as DNA: TGTGCCAGCAGTTACTTACGGGACGACGAAAAACTGTTTTTT. Translated, it gives CASSYLRDDEKLFF.

This clone was counted a few times. This chain's CDR3 is CASSPGWDREINYGYTF. The CDR3 DNA reads TGCGCCAGCAGCCCCGGGTGGGACAGGGAAATCAACTATGGCTACACCTTC. J is TRBJ1-2 and V is TRBV4-1; 9 nucleotides line up with TRBD1. Germline CDR1 is MGHRA and CDR2 is YSYEKL. This CDR3 region has 17 residues. The trim removed 4 bases at V and 2 bases at J, leaving 11 bases unmatched.

The J gene is TRBJ2-4, the V gene TRBV10-3; 7 nucleotides line up with TRBD1. V shed 3 bases and J 0 bases; nucleotides not matched to a gene: 8. This CDR3 is 17 amino acids long. Germline CDR1 reads ENHRY; CDR2 reads SYGVKD. The CDR3 bases are TGTGCCATCAGTGAAGGGACAGCCTATGTAGCCAAAAACATTCAGTACTTC. Translated: CAISEGTAYVAKNIQYF.

Only one count was recorded for this clone. This sequence joins TRBV5-5 and TRBJ1-5, with D perhaps TRBD1 (6 bases). Germline V gives CDR1 SGHKS, CDR2 YYEKEE (reference sequence). The length of the CDR3 is 16 residues. The V gene lost 1 base and the J gene lost 0 bases, with 11 bases spanning the gap. The CDR3 DNA follows: TGTGCCAGCAGCTTGCTGGGGGCGTATAGCAATCAGCCCCAGCATTTT. Protein sequence: CASSLLGAYSNQPQHF.